The clone carrying this T cell receptor (beta chain) was detected once. Its specificity is not known. Sequence at one end of the junction differs from germline and may be a read error. Germline CDR1 reads SGHAT; CDR2 reads FQNNGV. This CDR3 has 15 amino acids. Total RNA (around 500 ng) served as template for TCR beta cDNA synthesis primed by a constant-region primer. Each TCR beta library was derived from three nested multiplex PCR rounds that employed slightly modified ARM-PCR. Rounds one and two of PCR, each of approximately 11 cycles, were primed with TRBV1-TRBV30 forward primers and a C-beta reverse primer. TCRdb re-derived calls from the multiplex PCR reads in MiXCR, one entry per CDR3 protein. The sample lists tens of thousands of distinct CDR3 sequences; roughly 71% were seen once. From approximately 20-30 mg of unsorted bulk tissue, DNA and RNA were co-extracted together. The study enrolled treatment-naive patients with chronic HBV infection.

This sample was included in a study of tumor-infiltrating lymphocytes in primary liver carcinoma. Looking at the study overall: Samples produced roughly 3.65 to 7.5 million productive TCRbeta reads, comparable across tissue types.

Points from the study as a whole: When set against blood, tumors had a significantly higher top-250-clone fraction (p = 0.039). Pairs comparing tumor with adjacent tissue or blood overlapped less than pairs drawn from tumor regions.

The chain joins TRBV11-2 to TRBJ2-2; D perhaps matches TRBD2 (5 bases). The receptor's source is a man aged 40-49 years with primary liver carcinoma and hepatitis B virus infection. The specimen sequenced was tumor-adjacent normal liver tissue. The DNA for the CDR3 is TGTACCAGCAGCTTAGCGACGGGTAACACCGGGGAGCCTTTTTTT. This translates into CTSSLATGNTGEPFF.